Listed below are T cell receptor beta chains from one sample, sequenced in a study of T cell repertoires in cytomegalovirus infection. For these TCRs, the target antigens are not known. From the reads, TCRdb called clonotypes with MiXCR, one entry per CDR3 protein. The sample has approximately 110,000 distinct CDR3 sequences, over 30% seen once; the top ten hold 41%. Source: CD8+ T cells from cultured PBMCs, taken from culture after CMV antigen stimulation. These receptors all stem from a human donor in good health (CMV status not recorded). Some clones in this sample may be carry-over from other donors' samples. CDR3s include the opening cysteine and the closing phenylalanine or tryptophan. A D gene is named only where the DNA matches it firmly. Clone size is stated in some rows and not others, as once, few, many or a class when expanded.

abundance: .
j_gene: TRBJ1-5
v_gene: TRBV6-2/TRBV6-3
d_gene: TRBD1
CDR3nt: TGTGCCAGCAGTGACTTTGGACAGGGCTTCTCCGACTATAGCAATCAGCCCCAGCATTTT
CDR3aa: CASSDFGQGFSDYSNQPQHF

abundance: .
j_gene: TRBJ2-3
v_gene: TRBV6-2/TRBV6-3
d_gene: TRBD2
CDR3nt: TGTGCCAGCACCAAAGGACTAGCGCTAGCGGATACGCAGTATTTT
CDR3aa: CASTKGLALADTQYF

abundance: .
j_gene: TRBJ2-1
v_gene: TRBV6-5
d_gene: TRBD1
CDR3nt: TGTGCCAGCAGTTACTCGAAATTTGACAGGGATAACAATGAGCAGTTCTTC
CDR3aa: CASSYSKFDRDNNEQFF

abundance: .
j_gene: TRBJ2-6
v_gene: TRBV10-3
d_gene: .
CDR3nt: TGTGCCATCAGTGAGGAAAGGTGGAGACCCTTCTCTGGGGCCAACGTCCTGACTTTC
CDR3aa: CAISEERWRPFSGANVLTF

abundance: many
j_gene: TRBJ1-3
v_gene: TRBV7-8
d_gene: .
CDR3nt: TGTGCCAGCAGCCCCACCTTTTTAGGCCCGGGGCCTCTGAACACCATATATTTT
CDR3aa: CASSPTFLGPGPLNTIYF

abundance: few
j_gene: TRBJ2-3
v_gene: TRBV12-3/TRBV12-4
d_gene: .
CDR3nt: TGTGCCAGCCTCCCGGCCGGGGGTTTCACAGATACGCAGTATTTT
CDR3aa: CASLPAGGFTDTQYF

abundance: many
j_gene: TRBJ2-5
v_gene: TRBV9
d_gene: TRBD1
CDR3nt: TGTGCCAGCAGCGTGGACAGGTCGGCTGGGGAGACCCAGTACTTC
CDR3aa: CASSVDRSAGETQYF

abundance: .
j_gene: TRBJ2-2
v_gene: TRBV19
d_gene: .
CDR3nt: TGTGCCAGTAGTATAGATCCGACAGGCACCGGGGAGCTGTTTTTT
CDR3aa: CASSIDPTGTGELFF

abundance: few
j_gene: TRBJ2-2
v_gene: TRBV7-6
d_gene: .
CDR3nt: TGTGCCAGCAGCTTAAGGGCAATAGCAAACACCGGGGAGCTGTTTTTT
CDR3aa: CASSLRAIANTGELFF

abundance: few
j_gene: TRBJ1-2
v_gene: TRBV2
d_gene: .
CDR3nt: TGTGCCAGCAGTGAAGGGCAGAACTATGGCTACACCTTC
CDR3aa: CASSEGQNYGYTF

abundance: .
j_gene: TRBJ1-2
v_gene: TRBV20-1
d_gene: .
CDR3nt: TGCAGTGCTAGAGATAGGGAGGGGTATGGCTACACCTTC
CDR3aa: CSARDREGYGYTF

abundance: .
j_gene: TRBJ2-7
v_gene: TRBV2
d_gene: .
CDR3nt: TGTGCCAGCAGTGAAGGATCTATCGATCAAGCCTACGAGCAGTACTTC
CDR3aa: CASSEGSIDQAYEQYF

abundance: .
j_gene: TRBJ2-2
v_gene: TRBV6-5
d_gene: .
CDR3nt: TGTGCCAGCAGTTACTCGACAACGGCCAACACCGGGGAGCTGTTTTTT
CDR3aa: CASSYSTTANTGELFF

abundance: .
j_gene: TRBJ1-2
v_gene: TRBV11-2
d_gene: .
CDR3nt: TGTGCCAGCAGCCCGCTGGGGCAGCTCTATGGCTACACCTTC
CDR3aa: CASSPLGQLYGYTF

abundance: .
j_gene: TRBJ2-2
v_gene: TRBV2
d_gene: TRBD2
CDR3nt: TGTGCCAGCAGGACGGGGGGGACGAACACCGGGGAGCTGTTTTTT
CDR3aa: CASRTGGTNTGELFF

abundance: many
j_gene: TRBJ2-1
v_gene: TRBV7-8
d_gene: .
CDR3nt: TGTGCCAGCAGCTTAGTGGTTTGGGATGAGCAGTTCTTC
CDR3aa: CASSLVVWDEQFF

abundance: .
j_gene: TRBJ2-3
v_gene: TRBV7-2
d_gene: TRBD2
CDR3nt: TGTGCCAGCAGCTTGTGGCTAGCGGGGTTACCAGATACGCAGTATTTT
CDR3aa: CASSLWLAGLPDTQYF

abundance: .
j_gene: TRBJ2-1
v_gene: TRBV4-1
d_gene: .
CDR3nt: TGCGCCAGCAGCCAAACTACTAGCCCGTACGGATCCTACAATGAGCAGTTCTTC
CDR3aa: CASSQTTSPYGSYNEQFF

abundance: .
j_gene: TRBJ1-3
v_gene: TRBV4-1
d_gene: .
CDR3nt: TGCGCCAGCCAGGGTCCTGGAAACACCATATATTTT
CDR3aa: CASQGPGNTIYF

abundance: .
j_gene: TRBJ2-2
v_gene: TRBV13
d_gene: .
CDR3nt: TGTGCCAGCAGCCCGACAGGAGTCACCGGGGAGCTGTTTTTT
CDR3aa: CASSPTGVTGELFF

abundance: medium-sized
j_gene: TRBJ2-7
v_gene: TRBV13
d_gene: TRBD1
CDR3nt: TGTGCCAGCAGCTCTCTCGACAGGGGCCGCAACTACGAGCAGTACTTC
CDR3aa: CASSSLDRGRNYEQYF

abundance: .
j_gene: TRBJ1-2
v_gene: TRBV2
d_gene: .
CDR3nt: TGTGCCAGCAGTGCCATCGTCTCGACGGGCTATGGCTACACCTTC
CDR3aa: CASSAIVSTGYGYTF

abundance: .
j_gene: TRBJ2-1
v_gene: TRBV7-6
d_gene: .
CDR3nt: TGTGTGAGCAGCTTAGGGCAGACGGGGTACAATGAGCAGTTCTTC
CDR3aa: CVSSLGQTGYNEQFF

abundance: many
j_gene: TRBJ2-3
v_gene: TRBV19
d_gene: .
CDR3nt: TGTGCCAGTAGTATATTAGGGACTAGCACAGATACGCAGTATTTT
CDR3aa: CASSILGTSTDTQYF

abundance: many
j_gene: TRBJ2-3
v_gene: TRBV4-1
d_gene: TRBD2
CDR3nt: TGCGCCAGCAGCCAAAGGGGGACTAGCTCAACAGATACGCAGTATTTT
CDR3aa: CASSQRGTSSTDTQYF

abundance: few
j_gene: TRBJ1-5
v_gene: TRBV6-2/TRBV6-3
d_gene: .
CDR3nt: TGTGCCAGCAGTCATACAGCTCAGCCCCAGCATTTT
CDR3aa: CASSHTAQPQHF

abundance: many
j_gene: TRBJ1-5
v_gene: TRBV11-2
d_gene: TRBD1
CDR3nt: TGTGCCAGCAGCTTAAGGGACAGACATCAGCCCCAGCATTTT
CDR3aa: CASSLRDRHQPQHF

abundance: .
j_gene: TRBJ2-5
v_gene: TRBV6-1
d_gene: .
CDR3nt: TGTGCCAGCAGTGAACAGGCAGGGATGTTAGGCGAGACCCAGTACTTC
CDR3aa: CASSEQAGMLGETQYF

abundance: .
j_gene: TRBJ1-5
v_gene: TRBV2
d_gene: TRBD1
CDR3nt: TGTGCCAGCAGCCGGGACAGGGACGGAAGCAATCAGCCCCAGCATTTT
CDR3aa: CASSRDRDGSNQPQHF

abundance: .
j_gene: TRBJ1-2
v_gene: TRBV7-3
d_gene: .
CDR3nt: TGTGCCAGCAGCTTAGTTGGCAGGACAGATGGCTACACCTTC
CDR3aa: CASSLVGRTDGYTF

abundance: few
j_gene: TRBJ1-2
v_gene: TRBV27
d_gene: .
CDR3nt: TGTGCCAGCAGTTTGAAAGAAGAGGGCTATGGCTACACCTTC
CDR3aa: CASSLKEEGYGYTF

abundance: .
j_gene: TRBJ2-5
v_gene: TRBV18
d_gene: .
CDR3nt: TGTGCCAGCTCACCCGCCTCACAAGAGACCCAGTACTTC
CDR3aa: CASSPASQETQYF

abundance: .
j_gene: TRBJ1-5
v_gene: TRBV6-2/TRBV6-3
d_gene: .
CDR3nt: TGTGCCAGCAGTTACGATCTTCTGGCGGGAGCAGGAGGAAATCAGCCCCAGCATTTT
CDR3aa: CASSYDLLAGAGGNQPQHF

abundance: few
j_gene: TRBJ2-7
v_gene: TRBV27
d_gene: TRBD1
CDR3nt: TGTGCCAGCAGTTTCGGACAGGGGGCTACCTACGAGCAGTACTTC
CDR3aa: CASSFGQGATYEQYF

abundance: few
j_gene: TRBJ1-1
v_gene: TRBV6-1
d_gene: .
CDR3nt: TGTGCCAGCAGTGAAGCGGAGGAGCTCACTGAAGCTTTCTTT
CDR3aa: CASSEAEELTEAFF

abundance: .
j_gene: TRBJ2-7
v_gene: TRBV6-6
d_gene: TRBD2
CDR3nt: TGTGCCAGCAGTCTACCGGGACTAGCCTACGAGCAGTACTTC
CDR3aa: CASSLPGLAYEQYF

abundance: .
j_gene: TRBJ1-1
v_gene: TRBV7-9
d_gene: .
CDR3nt: TGTGCCAGCAGCTCGGAGTCAGGGAGGAACTCTGAAGCTTTCTTT
CDR3aa: CASSSESGRNSEAFF

abundance: many
j_gene: TRBJ2-2
v_gene: TRBV7-8
d_gene: .
CDR3nt: TGTGCCAGCAGCGGAACTCATGACACCGGGGAGCTGTTTTTT
CDR3aa: CASSGTHDTGELFF

abundance: .
j_gene: TRBJ1-1
v_gene: TRBV4-1
d_gene: .
CDR3nt: TGCGCCAGCAGCCAAGTGACGGGCACTGAAGCTTTCTTT
CDR3aa: CASSQVTGTEAFF

abundance: .
j_gene: TRBJ2-3
v_gene: TRBV7-8
d_gene: .
CDR3nt: TGTGCCAGCAGCTTAGAAGAAGGCTTGTATAGCACAGATACGCAGTATTTT
CDR3aa: CASSLEEGLYSTDTQYF

abundance: .
j_gene: TRBJ2-1
v_gene: TRBV7-3
d_gene: TRBD1
CDR3nt: TGTGCCAGCAGCCTCCGGGACAGGGGGCTCAATGAGCAGTTCTTC
CDR3aa: CASSLRDRGLNEQFF

abundance: many
j_gene: TRBJ1-2
v_gene: TRBV7-2
d_gene: .
CDR3nt: TGTGCCAGCAGTTCGGGAGAGGGCTATGGCTACACCTTC
CDR3aa: CASSSGEGYGYTF

abundance: .
j_gene: TRBJ2-1
v_gene: TRBV7-8
d_gene: TRBD1
CDR3nt: TGTGCCAGCAGCTTAGGGGGGACAGGTAGGATCGGCAATGAGCAGTTCTTC
CDR3aa: CASSLGGTGRIGNEQFF

abundance: once
j_gene: TRBJ1-1
v_gene: TRBV15
d_gene: .
CDR3nt: TGTGCCACCAGCAGCTATAGTCTCTTCAACACTGAAGCTTTCTTT
CDR3aa: CATSSYSLFNTEAFF

abundance: .
j_gene: TRBJ2-3
v_gene: TRBV7-9
d_gene: .
CDR3nt: TGTGCCAGCATCCCACGGGGGGCAAGCACAGATACGCAGTATTTT
CDR3aa: CASIPRGASTDTQYF

abundance: many
j_gene: TRBJ2-3
v_gene: TRBV7-6
d_gene: TRBD2
CDR3nt: TGTGCCAGCAGCTTAGAAGCGGGGGGGAACACAGATACGCAGTATTTT
CDR3aa: CASSLEAGGNTDTQYF

abundance: once
j_gene: TRBJ2-7
v_gene: TRBV6-5
d_gene: .
CDR3nt: TGTGCCAGCAGTTACTCCCAGGGCACCTACGAGCAGTACTTC
CDR3aa: CASSYSQGTYEQYF

abundance: few
j_gene: TRBJ1-1
v_gene: TRBV19
d_gene: .
CDR3nt: TGTGCCAGTAGTGTTACGGGGAGGAACACTGAAGCTTTCTTT
CDR3aa: CASSVTGRNTEAFF

abundance: .
j_gene: TRBJ2-5
v_gene: TRBV4-1
d_gene: TRBD1
CDR3nt: TGCGCCAGCAGCCAAGATTGGGACAGGGAGGAGACCCAGTACTTC
CDR3aa: CASSQDWDREETQYF

abundance: .
j_gene: TRBJ2-5
v_gene: TRBV4-1
d_gene: TRBD2
CDR3nt: TGCGCCAGCAGCCAAGCCCCCCTAGCGGGGGTAAGTAGGGAGACCCAGTACTTC
CDR3aa: CASSQAPLAGVSRETQYF

abundance: .
j_gene: TRBJ2-3
v_gene: TRBV28
d_gene: .
CDR3nt: TGTGCCAGCAGGGCCTTCTTTGAGACAGATTCTAGCACAGATACGCAGTATTTT
CDR3aa: CASRAFFETDSSTDTQYF

abundance: .
j_gene: TRBJ2-7
v_gene: TRBV19
d_gene: TRBD1
CDR3nt: TGTGCCAGTAGTCTCTCCGGGACAGGGGGGTACGAGCAGTACTTC
CDR3aa: CASSLSGTGGYEQYF

abundance: many
j_gene: TRBJ1-5
v_gene: TRBV7-2
d_gene: .
CDR3nt: TGTGCCAGCAGCTTATGGAGGGATCAGCCCCAGCATTTT
CDR3aa: CASSLWRDQPQHF

abundance: .
j_gene: TRBJ2-5
v_gene: TRBV27
d_gene: .
CDR3nt: TGTGCCAGCACAAGGGGAGAGACCCAGTACTTC
CDR3aa: CASTRGETQYF

abundance: many
j_gene: TRBJ2-1
v_gene: TRBV2
d_gene: .
CDR3nt: TGTGCCAGCAGCACTCCAGGGACCACCTCCTACAATGAGCAGTTCTTC
CDR3aa: CASSTPGTTSYNEQFF

abundance: .
j_gene: TRBJ2-1
v_gene: TRBV6-2/TRBV6-3
d_gene: TRBD2
CDR3nt: TGTGCCAGCAGTTCGCTCAGCGGGGGGTACAATGAGCAGTTCTTC
CDR3aa: CASSSLSGGYNEQFF

abundance: many
j_gene: TRBJ2-3
v_gene: TRBV5-5
d_gene: .
CDR3nt: TGTGCCAGCAGCTTGGATGGGGGGACAGATACGCAGTATTTT
CDR3aa: CASSLDGGTDTQYF

abundance: few
j_gene: TRBJ2-1
v_gene: TRBV12-3/TRBV12-4
d_gene: .
CDR3nt: TGTGCCAGCATGTCCTACAATGAGCAGTTCTTC
CDR3aa: CASMSYNEQFF

abundance: .
j_gene: TRBJ2-1
v_gene: TRBV27
d_gene: .
CDR3nt: TGTGCCAGCAGTGACGGGAGCTCCTACAATGAGCAGTTCTTC
CDR3aa: CASSDGSSYNEQFF